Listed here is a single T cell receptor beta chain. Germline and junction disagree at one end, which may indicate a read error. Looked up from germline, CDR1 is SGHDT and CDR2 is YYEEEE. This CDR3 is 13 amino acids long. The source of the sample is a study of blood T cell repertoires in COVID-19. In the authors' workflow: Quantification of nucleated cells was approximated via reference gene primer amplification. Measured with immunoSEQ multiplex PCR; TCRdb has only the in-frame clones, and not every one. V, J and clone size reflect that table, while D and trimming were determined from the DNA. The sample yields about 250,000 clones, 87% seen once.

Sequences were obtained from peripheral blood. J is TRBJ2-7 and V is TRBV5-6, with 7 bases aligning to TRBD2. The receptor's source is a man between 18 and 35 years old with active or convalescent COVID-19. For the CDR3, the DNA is TGTGCCAGCAGCTTGGGGAGCCTAGCGGCGTTTTCCTTC. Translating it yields CASSLGSLAAFSF.